This TCR beta chain stems from a study of T cell responses to AZD1222 COVID-19 vaccine. This CDR3 region has 17 residues. Deletions cut 0 bases from V and 3 bases from J, with 15 bases between. The germline CDR1 and CDR2 sequences are SGHRS and YFSETQ. Recipients boosted at about 4 weeks or about 12 weeks are pooled. Worth noting for this clone: Its antigen is still unknown.

Study-wide findings and caveats: Spike was spanned by vaccine-associated CD4 TCRs, with dominance at 160-218 and 743-854.

Clones were sequenced by immunoSEQ multiplex PCR, and TCRdb holds only the in-frame ones, with some missing. Of fewer than 90,000 clones detected, about nine tenths appear once; the ten largest clones hold 6.9%. The TCR sequence derives from an adult who received the AZD1222 COVID-19 vaccine. V and J are TRBV5-1 and TRBJ1-4; tentatively, D is TRBD1 (5 bases). Specimen: peripheral blood, collected 28 days after the second AZD1222 dose. The CDR3 protein is CASSLGQGSLANEKLFF. CDR3 nucleotide sequence: TGCGCCAGCAGCTTGGGGCAGGGTAGTTTGGCTAATGAAAAACTGTTTTTT.